These 22 T cell receptor beta chains were all obtained from the same sample, sequenced in a study of CD8 T cells in Susac syndrome. Reverse transcription of about 0.45 to 1 ug RNA was carried out with random hexamers. TCRdb passed the immunoSEQ multiplex PCR reads through MiXCR, listing each CDR3 protein once. Here the sample spans about 210,000 distinct CDR3 sequences, 95% being singletons. The sequencing input was CD4+ T cells from PBMCs. These receptors originate from a human donor with multiple sclerosis.

J is TRBJ1-2 and V is TRBV7-9; unclear D gene. The CDR3 has 14 amino acids. Germline V gene data show CDR1 as SEHNR and CDR2 as FQNEAQ (reference sequence). V was pared by 6 bases and J by 3 bases, with 14 bases between. Here the CDR3 reads CASSFRGQDYGYTF. Written as DNA, the CDR3 is TGTGCCAGCAGTTTTCGAGGGCAAGACTATGGCTACACCTTC. The full variable domain, completed using reference TRBV7-9 and TRBJ1-2, is DTGVSQNPRHKITKRGQNVTFRCDPISEHNRLYWYRQTLGQGPEFLTYFQNEAQLEKSRLLSDRFSAERPKGSFSTLEIQRTEQGDSAMYLCASSFRGQDYGYTFGSGTRLTVV.

The chain combines TRBV29-1 with TRBJ1-1; D is undetermined. V lost 7 bases and J 4 bases, leaving 19 bases between the germline ends. Germline CDR1 SQVTM, CDR2 ANQGSEA. The CDR3 loop spans 14 amino acids. The CDR3 DNA reads as TGCAGCGGGCACCCGAGGCAGTCCTTCACTGAAGCTTTCTTT. It translates to CSGHPRQSFTEAFF.

This chain links TRBV20-1 with TRBJ2-7, with D perhaps matching TRBD1 (6 bases). The germline CDR1 and CDR2 sequences are DFQATT and SNEGSKA (reference sequence). The CDR3 extends over 14 amino acids. Deletions cut 3 bases from V and 2 bases from J, with 14 bases between. The CDR3 region has the DNA TGCAGTGCTAGGGTACAGGGTAACACCTACGAGCAGTACTTC. It yields the protein CSARVQGNTYEQYF.

The chain has TRBV5-6 and TRBJ2-6; D perhaps matches TRBD1 (6 bases). Germline V gene data show CDR1 as SGHDT and CDR2 as YYEEEE. V was clipped by 0 bases and J by 3 bases, with 13 bases between them. This CDR3 is 17 amino acids long. DNA for the CDR3: TGTGCCAGCAGCTTGGGGGCAGGGGTTGTTGGGGCCAACGTCCTGACTTTC. Protein sequence: CASSLGAGVVGANVLTF.

In DNA form, the CDR3 reads TGTGCCAGCAGACCACGGACTAGCTCCGATGAGCAGTTCTTC. Its translation: CASRPRTSSDEQFF. The chain combines TRBV5-6 with TRBJ2-1; 8 bases align to TRBD2. Germline V gene sequence: CDR1 SGHDT, CDR2 YYEEEE. The CDR3 consists of 14 residues. Trimming took 5 bases from V and 8 from J; bases not matched to a gene: 9.

This rearrangement joins TRBV7-9 to TRBJ1-2; D unclear. Germline-derived CDR1 and CDR2 are SEHNR and FQNEAQ (reference sequence). V lost 7 bases to trimming and J lost 0 bases, with 6 bases between them. The CDR3 is 12 residues long. Here the CDR3 DNA reads TGTGCCAGCAAGGGAACTAACTATGGCTACACCTTC. It encodes CASKGTNYGYTF.

This chain joins TRBV4-1 and TRBJ2-5; 9 nucleotides match TRBD1. This CDR3 has 18 residues. V trimming: 2 bases; J trimming: 5 bases; junction bases outside the gene matches: 15. The germline gives CDR1 MGHRA, CDR2 YSYEKL. The CDR3 loop reads CASSQPWTGAVSRETQYF. Written as DNA, the CDR3 is TGCGCCAGCAGCCAACCGTGGACAGGGGCGGTCTCGCGGGAGACCCAGTACTTC.

This clonotype has just one count. CDR3 protein: CAWSAGLGNTEAFF. The CDR3 nucleotides read TGTGCCTGGAGTGCGGGACTGGGAAACACTGAAGCTTTCTTT. This rearrangement joins TRBV30 to TRBJ1-1; D is possibly TRBD1 (5 bases). This CDR3 spans 14 amino acids. The V and J ends lost 1 base and 2 bases respectively, with 11 bases between them. Germline CDR1 reads GTSNPN; CDR2 reads SVGIG (reference sequence).

The chain joins TRBV29-1 to TRBJ1-5; TRBD1 is a possible D gene (5 bases). This CDR3 has 9 residues. V lost 7 bases to trimming and J lost 14 bases, with 12 bases between them. Germline CDR1 SQVTM, CDR2 ANQGSEA. CDR3: CSAGPPEHF. CDR3 DNA sequence: TGCAGCGCAGGGCCCCCCGAGCATTTT.

This clonotype appeared a single time. The V and J genes are TRBV20-1 and TRBJ1-5; 9 bases agree with TRBD1. The germline gives CDR1 DFQATT, CDR2 SNEGSKA (reference sequence). Trimming cost V 5 bases and J 7 bases; bases outside gene matches: 6. The CDR3 has 13 residues. The CDR3 spells CSASQGAEQPQHF. DNA of the CDR3: TGCAGTGCTTCACAGGGGGCAGAGCAGCCCCAGCATTTT.

Here the CDR3 reads CASSLYQKPNTEAFF. CDR3 DNA sequence: TGTGCCAGCAGCCTATACCAAAAACCGAACACTGAAGCTTTCTTT. The chain uses TRBV3-1 and TRBJ1-1; D is ambiguous. The CDR3 totals 15 residues. V was clipped by 4 bases and J by 1 base, with 13 bases between them. Germline lookup yields CDR1 LGHDT and CDR2 YNNKEL (reference sequence).

The rearrangement joins TRBV6-5 to TRBJ2-3; D gene ambiguous. Germline V gene sequence: CDR1 MNHEY, CDR2 SVGAGI. The CDR3 totals 13 residues. Trimming stripped 5 bases from V and 8 bases from J, with 14 bases between. CDR3 sequence reads: CASSQTVLGTQYF. For the CDR3, the DNA is TGTGCCAGCAGTCAGACGGTTCTCGGTACGCAGTATTTT.

The V and J genes are TRBV29-1 and TRBJ2-4, with TRBD1 matching 9 bases. V trimming: 4 bases; J trimming: 3 bases; junction bases outside the gene matches: 19. The CDR3 has 19 amino acids. Germline V lookup: CDR1 SQVTM, CDR2 ANQGSEA. The CDR3 loop is CSVGVRTGALEKYKNIQYF. For the CDR3, the DNA is TGCAGCGTTGGGGTACGGACAGGGGCTTTAGAAAAGTACAAAAACATTCAGTACTTC.

The rearrangement uses TRBV6-4 and TRBJ1-1; D unresolved. V gave up 5 bases and J gave up 1 base, with 8 bases separating them. Germline loops: CDR1 MRHNA, CDR2 SNTAGT. This CDR3 spans 13 amino acids. The CDR3 loop reads CASSKGANTEAFF. The CDR3 coding sequence is TGTGCCAGCAGTAAAGGAGCGAACACTGAAGCTTTCTTT.

The genes are TRBV7-2 and TRBJ2-7; D perhaps matches TRBD1 (6 bases). V was pared by 2 bases and J by 7 bases, with 21 bases between. Germline V gene lookup returns CDR1 SGHTA and CDR2 FQGNSA. This CDR3 comprises 16 residues. CDR3 sequence (DNA): TGTGCCAGCAGCTTAAGGGACACCCAGTGGGCGAGGGAGCAGTACTTC. Residues: CASSLRDTQWAREQYF.

The chain recombines TRBV6-1 with TRBJ2-6; TRBD1 might be the D (6 bases). The CDR3 is 18 amino acids. The germline V and J ends were trimmed by 6 bases and 1 base, with 19 bases remaining between them. Germline CDR1 reads MNHNS; CDR2 reads SASEGT. CDR3 DNA sequence: TGTGCCAGCAGCCAATTTTCGTTAGGACAGTCTGGGGCCAACGTCCTGACTTTC. This encodes CASSQFSLGQSGANVLTF.

V and J are TRBV6-6 and TRBJ2-3, with D hard to call. Germline V lookup: CDR1 MNHNY, CDR2 SVGAGI (reference sequence). The ends were cut back, 1 base at V and 3 bases at J, with 8 bases in the middle. The length of the CDR3 is 14 residues. The CDR3 sequence: CASSYFRHTDTQYF. The CDR3 DNA follows: TGTGCCAGCAGTTACTTTAGACATACAGATACGCAGTATTTT.

V usage is TRBV12-3 or TRBV12-4 and J usage is TRBJ2-7, with 12 bases lining up with TRBD2. V shed 7 bases and J 1 base; nucleotides not matched to a gene: 2. The CDR3 is made up of 14 amino acids. CDR3: CASKTSGGSYEQYF. CDR3 DNA sequence: TGTGCCAGCAAGACTAGCGGGGGATCCTACGAGCAGTACTTC.

The chain is built from TRBV4-2 and TRBJ2-1; D gene ambiguous. Germline loops: CDR1 LGHNA, CDR2 YNFKEQ. V lost 0 bases and J lost 0, with 9 bases in between. The CDR3 extends over 16 amino acids. The DNA of the CDR3 is TGTGCCAGCAGCCAAGAGGAGAGGCTCTCCTACAATGAGCAGTTCTTC. The encoded protein is CASSQEERLSYNEQFF.

The rearrangement uses TRBV3-1 and TRBJ1-1; D may be TRBD1 (5 bases). The CDR3 is 13 residues long. Trimming removed 4 bases from V and 1 base from J, with 7 bases in between. Per germline, CDR1 LGHDT and CDR2 YNNKEL (reference sequence). The CDR3 region is CASSRGQNTEAFF. CDR3 sequence (DNA): TGTGCCAGCAGCCGCGGACAGAACACTGAAGCTTTCTTT.

The chain couples TRBV5-1 to TRBJ2-5; D gene uncertain. The CDR3 contains 15 residues. With 4 bases removed from V and 5 bases from J, the gap between germline ends came to 18 bases. Germline assignment: CDR1 SGHRS and CDR2 YFSETQ. The CDR3 loop reads CASSLPTPDRETQYF. The CDR3 DNA follows: TGCGCCAGCAGCCTCCCAACCCCGGACCGGGAGACCCAGTACTTC.

The gene calls are TRBV28 and TRBJ1-5, with a weak D call TRBD1 (5 bases). Looked up from germline, CDR1 is MDHEN and CDR2 is SYDVKM. CDR3 length: 16 residues. The germline V and J ends were trimmed by 5 bases and 5 bases, with 19 bases remaining between them. CDR3 amino acids: CASSAREGGGHQPQHF. Written as DNA, the CDR3 is TGTGCCAGCAGTGCCCGTGAGGGTGGGGGACATCAGCCCCAGCATTTT.